This passage covers 12 T cell receptor beta chains from one sample sequenced in a study of cytomegalovirus exposure and HLA in healthy donors. Researchers ran the PCR with 60 Vbeta and 13 Jbeta primers. Profiled with immunoSEQ multiplex PCR; TCRdb holds only in-frame clones, not every one. The repertoire includes about 140,000 clones, 70% to 85% of them detected once, and approximately 10% sits in the top ten. Material: PBMCs. Receptors originate from a woman aged 50 to 60 in good health and CMV-seropositive.

This chain joins TRBV5-4 and TRBJ2-5; maybe TRBD1 (5 bases). CDR1 and CDR2 from the germline V gene are SGHNT and YYREEE (reference sequence). Deletions cut 0 bases from V and 5 bases from J, with 14 bases between. The CDR3 runs 15 residues. CDR3 loop: CASSLEARALETQYF. The CDR3 DNA sequence: TGTGCCAGCAGCTTGGAGGCCAGGGCTTTGGAGACCCAGTACTTC. Variable domain in full (rest from reference TRBV5-4 and TRBJ2-5): ETGVTQSPTHLIKTRGQQVTLRCSSQSGHNTVSWYQQALGQGPQFIFQYYREEENGRGNFPPRFSGLQFPNYSSELNVNALELDDSALYLCASSLEARALETQYFGPGTRLLVL.

This chain connects TRBV14 to TRBJ2-7; D not certain. This CDR3 is 14 amino acids long. Germline V gene sequence: CDR1 SGHDN, CDR2 FVKESK. V gave up 2 bases and J gave up 4 bases, with 12 bases separating them. The CDR3 loop reads CASSQLITPYEQYF. For the CDR3, the DNA is TGTGCCAGCAGCCAACTAATCACCCCTTACGAGCAGTACTTC.

The V gene is TRBV11-2, the J gene TRBJ2-1, with 12 positions matching TRBD1. The CDR3 has 15 residues. The V gene end was trimmed by 7 bases and the J gene end by 8 bases; junction bases not matched to a gene: 9. CDR1 and CDR2 from the germline V gene are SGHAT and FQNNGV. CDR3 sequence: CASNPGQGAVHEQFF. Written as DNA, the CDR3 is TGTGCCAGCAACCCGGGACAGGGGGCTGTACATGAGCAGTTCTTC.

V is TRBV9 and J is TRBJ1-2, with TRBD1 matching over 9 bases. The V and J ends lost 0 bases and 10 bases, in that order; junction bases with no gene match: 10. Germline V gene lookup returns CDR1 SGDLS and CDR2 YYNGEE. The CDR3 is made up of 15 amino acids. The CDR3 is CASSVATPGQGVYTF. As DNA, the CDR3 is TGTGCCAGCAGCGTAGCTACCCCGGGACAGGGTGTCTACACCTTC.

The rearrangement uses TRBV5-1 and TRBJ2-3; D perhaps matches TRBD2 (6 bases). Trimming removed 2 bases from V and 0 bases from J, with 13 bases in between. Germline V gene data show CDR1 as SGHRS and CDR2 as YFSETQ. This CDR3 has 16 residues. The CDR3 sequence: CASSFNGGFSTDTQYF. CDR3 nucleotide sequence: TGCGCCAGCAGCTTCAACGGGGGATTTAGCACAGATACGCAGTATTTT.

The V call is TRBV5-1, the J call TRBJ2-5; 7 bases line up with TRBD2. The J call may be faulty, since TRBJ2-7 better matches the DNA end. Germline V gives CDR1 SGHRS, CDR2 YFSETQ. The CDR3 sequence is 16 residues long. The CDR3 here is CASSSETGLGRGEQYF. The CDR3 nucleotides read TGCGCCAGCAGCTCGGAGACGGGCCTGGGGAGGGGCGAGCAGTACTTC.

The V and J genes are TRBV5-1 and TRBJ1-1; 9 positions match TRBD1. CDR1 and CDR2 (germline): SGHRS, YFSETQ. Unmatched junction bases numbered 4, after V lost 2 bases and J lost 5 bases. The CDR3 runs to 14 residues. The CDR3 region is CASSFGTGRTEAFF. In nucleotides, the CDR3 is TGCGCCAGCAGCTTCGGGACAGGGAGGACTGAAGCTTTCTTT.

This clone ranks as medium-sized. The chain links TRBV5-5 to TRBJ2-1; no clear D. With 0 bases removed from V and 9 bases from J, the gap between germline ends came to 10 bases. Germline-derived CDR1 and CDR2 are SGHKS and YYEKEE (reference sequence). This CDR3 has 13 amino acids. The CDR3 nucleotides are TGTGCCAGCAGCTTGGAGCACGGCGGTGAGCAGTTCTTC. This codes for CASSLEHGGEQFF.

In its sample, this clone was seen once. The CDR3 loop reads CAWSVLAGSTDTQYF. In DNA form, the CDR3 reads TGTGCCTGGAGTGTACTAGCGGGGAGCACAGATACGCAGTATTTT. V usage is TRBV30 and J usage is TRBJ2-3; 10 bases match TRBD2. Germline V CDR1 and CDR2: GTSNPN, SVGIG (reference sequence). There are 15 residues in the CDR3. The V segment lost 0 bases and the J segment 0 bases; nucleotides outside the gene matches: 0.

This chain links TRBV29-1 with TRBJ2-5; 8 bases agree with TRBD1. CDR3 length equals 13 residues. From germline, CDR1 is SQVTM and CDR2 ANQGSEA. V was pared by 7 bases and J by 3 bases, with 7 bases of the junction left unmatched. CDR3 amino acids: CSAEAGQEETQYF. CDR3 sequence (DNA): TGCAGCGCGGAGGCGGGACAGGAAGAGACCCAGTACTTC.

V gene TRBV5-1 combines with J gene TRBJ2-7, with 11 bases fitting TRBD1. The CDR3 consists of 15 residues. V was clipped by 4 bases and J by 4 bases; unmatched bases: 7. Germline V gene data show CDR1 as SGHRS and CDR2 as YFSETQ. The CDR3 DNA follows: TGCGCCAGCAGCCCGGGACAGGGGGATTCTTACGAGCAGTACTTC. Protein: CASSPGQGDSYEQYF.

The chain recombines TRBV19 with TRBJ1-3; 8 bases are a match to TRBD1. The CDR3 is made up of 16 amino acids. Germline V gene data show CDR1 as LNHDA and CDR2 as SQIVND (reference sequence). With V trimmed by 3 bases and J by 0 bases, 4 bases remained unmatched. CDR3 amino acids: CASSIDRGSSGNTIYF. CDR3 nucleotides: TGTGCCAGTAGTATCGACAGGGGCTCCTCTGGAAACACCATATATTTT.